The TCR beta chain under discussion was sequenced for a study of cytomegalovirus exposure and HLA in healthy donors. Vbeta (60) and Jbeta (13) primers were used in the PCR. Profiling relied on immunoSEQ multiplex PCR, and the TCRdb table lists in-frame clones only, not all of them. The sample shows roughly 140,000 clones, around 73% of them seen only once. General study points: For TCR beta chains, V- and J-gene trimming was later linked to a missense DCLRE1C variant. Sequencing probably produced one cluster of sequence variants that were highly shared.

V was clipped by 1 base and J by 7 bases, with 8 bases between them. This CDR3 has 12 amino acids. Germline V gene data show CDR1 as SGHAT and CDR2 as FQNNGV. To note about this clone: The antigen remains undetermined.

The sequence was collected from a human donor in good health. The chain employs TRBV11-2 and TRBJ2-7; D remains ambiguous. What was sequenced was PBMCs. CDR3 DNA sequence: TGTGCCAGCAGCTTAGGAATCAGGGAGCAGTACTTC. Its protein product is CASSLGIREQYF. Full variable domain (remainder filled in from reference TRBV11-2 and TRBJ2-7): EAGVAQSPRYKIIEKRQSVAFWCNPISGHATLYWYQQILGQGPKLLIQFQNNGVVDDSQLPKDRFSAERLKGVDSTLKIQPAKLEDSAVYLCASSLGIREQYFGPGTRLTVT.